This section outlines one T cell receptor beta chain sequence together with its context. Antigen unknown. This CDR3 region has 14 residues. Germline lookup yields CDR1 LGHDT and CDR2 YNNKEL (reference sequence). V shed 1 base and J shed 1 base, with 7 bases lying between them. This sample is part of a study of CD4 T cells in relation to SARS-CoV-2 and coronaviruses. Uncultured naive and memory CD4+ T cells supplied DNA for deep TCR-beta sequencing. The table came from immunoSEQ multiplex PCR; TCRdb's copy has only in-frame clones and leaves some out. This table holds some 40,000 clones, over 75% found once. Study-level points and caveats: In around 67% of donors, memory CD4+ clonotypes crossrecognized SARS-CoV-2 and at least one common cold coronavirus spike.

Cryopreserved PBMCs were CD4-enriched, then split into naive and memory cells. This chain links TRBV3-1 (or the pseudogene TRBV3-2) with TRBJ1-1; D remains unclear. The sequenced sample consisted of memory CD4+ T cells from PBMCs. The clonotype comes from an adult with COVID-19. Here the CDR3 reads CASSQVMGNTEAFF. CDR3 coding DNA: TGTGCCAGCAGCCAAGTGATGGGGAACACTGAAGCTTTCTTT.